These T cell receptor beta chains were read from a single sample in a study of blood T cell repertoires in COVID-19. The protocol was immunoSEQ multiplex PCR, while the TCRdb copy is restricted to in-frame clones and leaves out a portion. The data contain some 230,000 clones, around 86% of them singletons. Sequencing input: peripheral blood. The receptors were gathered from a young man who had recovered from COVID-19. Both conserved end residues are part of each CDR3. Fields, in order: V gene, D gene, J gene, clone size, CDR3 protein, CDR3 DNA. D genes are given only for firm matches. Clone size is given for some rows only: seen once, a few or many times, or a class if the clone is expanded.

v_gene: TRBV28; d_gene: TRBD1; j_gene: TRBJ1-2; abundance: .; CDR3aa: CASSLVGGASFGYTF; CDR3nt: TGTGCCAGCAGTTTAGTAGGGGGCGCCTCCTTTGGCTACACCTTC
v_gene: TRBV19; d_gene: .; j_gene: TRBJ2-1; abundance: .; CDR3aa: CASSMGLSYNEQFF; CDR3nt: TGTGCCAGTAGCATGGGGCTCTCCTACAATGAGCAGTTCTTC
v_gene: TRBV5-6; d_gene: .; j_gene: TRBJ1-1; abundance: once; CDR3aa: CASSQVGRENTEAFF; CDR3nt: TGTGCCAGCAGCCAAGTCGGACGGGAGAACACTGAAGCTTTCTTT
v_gene: TRBV4-2; d_gene: .; j_gene: TRBJ2-4; abundance: .; CDR3aa: CASSQDYGSGIAKNIQYF; CDR3nt: TGTGCCAGCAGCCAAGATTATGGTAGCGGTATAGCCAAAAACATTCAGTACTTC
v_gene: TRBV4-3; d_gene: TRBD2; j_gene: TRBJ2-3; abundance: .; CDR3aa: CASSPSLAGGTDTQYF; CDR3nt: TGCGCCAGCAGCCCATCTCTAGCGGGGGGTACAGATACGCAGTATTTT
v_gene: TRBV6-5; d_gene: .; j_gene: TRBJ1-2; abundance: .; CDR3aa: CASRPRGIAYGYTF; CDR3nt: TGTGCCAGCAGGCCCAGGGGCATCGCCTATGGCTACACCTTC
v_gene: TRBV9; d_gene: TRBD2; j_gene: TRBJ2-7; abundance: once; CDR3aa: CASSVADGGVLSYEQYF; CDR3nt: TGTGCCAGCAGCGTAGCAGACGGGGGGGTCCTCTCCTACGAGCAGTACTTC
v_gene: TRBV30; d_gene: .; j_gene: TRBJ1-5; abundance: .; CDR3aa: CACSTGLGAQHF; CDR3nt: TGTGCCTGTTCGACAGGACTTGGGGCCCAGCATTTT
v_gene: TRBV5-5; d_gene: TRBD1; j_gene: TRBJ2-7; abundance: .; CDR3aa: CASSLVLGQGAYYEQYF; CDR3nt: TGTGCCAGCAGCTTGGTCCTGGGGCAGGGGGCCTACTACGAGCAGTACTTC
v_gene: TRBV19; d_gene: TRBD1; j_gene: TRBJ2-3; abundance: once; CDR3aa: CASSIGDRGPDTQYF; CDR3nt: TGTGCCAGTAGTATAGGGGACAGGGGCCCAGATACGCAGTATTTT
v_gene: TRBV27; d_gene: TRBD2; j_gene: TRBJ2-5; abundance: few; CDR3aa: CASRRTRGQETQYF; CDR3nt: TGTGCCAGCAGGAGGACTAGAGGCCAAGAGACCCAGTACTTC
v_gene: TRBV19; d_gene: .; j_gene: TRBJ2-7; abundance: .; CDR3aa: CASSTDSLTYEQYF; CDR3nt: TGTGCCAGTAGTACGGACAGTCTTACCTACGAGCAGTACTTC
v_gene: TRBV29-1; d_gene: TRBD1; j_gene: TRBJ2-7; abundance: .; CDR3aa: CSAVRQGAGEQYF; CDR3nt: TGCAGCGCCGTCCGACAGGGGGCCGGTGAGCAGTACTTC
v_gene: TRBV5-4; d_gene: TRBD2; j_gene: TRBJ2-1; abundance: .; CDR3aa: CASRDGLAGGHYNEQFF; CDR3nt: TGTGCCAGCAGGGATGGACTAGCGGGGGGGCATTACAATGAGCAGTTCTTC
v_gene: TRBV19; d_gene: .; j_gene: TRBJ2-7; abundance: .; CDR3aa: CASSKGSRAYEQYF; CDR3nt: TGTGCCAGTAGTAAAGGCTCCCGGGCCTACGAGCAGTACTTC
v_gene: TRBV10-3; d_gene: .; j_gene: TRBJ1-1; abundance: .; CDR3aa: CAISEGAQGLNTEAFF; CDR3nt: TGTGCCATCAGTGAAGGGGCGCAGGGTTTGAACACTGAAGCTTTCTTT
v_gene: TRBV7-2; d_gene: TRBD1; j_gene: TRBJ1-5; abundance: once; CDR3aa: CASSFTGVQPQHF; CDR3nt: TGTGCCAGCAGCTTTACAGGGGTTCAGCCCCAGCATTTT
v_gene: TRBV11-2; d_gene: .; j_gene: TRBJ1-5; abundance: .; CDR3aa: CASSLDTRNQPQHF; CDR3nt: TGTGCCAGCAGCTTGGACACCAGGAATCAGCCCCAGCATTTT
v_gene: TRBV7-2; d_gene: .; j_gene: TRBJ1-5; abundance: .; CDR3aa: CASSLSGSGSNQPQHF; CDR3nt: TGTGCCAGCAGCCTCTCGGGATCTGGCAGCAATCAGCCCCAGCATTTT
v_gene: TRBV5-1; d_gene: TRBD2; j_gene: TRBJ2-7; abundance: .; CDR3aa: CASSFPLAGDSSYEQYF; CDR3nt: TGCGCCAGCAGCTTCCCGCTAGCGGGCGACAGCTCCTACGAGCAGTACTTC
v_gene: TRBV11-2; d_gene: .; j_gene: TRBJ1-1; abundance: .; CDR3aa: CASSLIRAGTEAFF; CDR3nt: TGTGCCAGCAGCTTAATCCGTGCAGGCACTGAAGCTTTCTTT
v_gene: TRBV5-1; d_gene: .; j_gene: TRBJ1-2; abundance: .; CDR3aa: CASKQVFSRANYGYTF; CDR3nt: TGCGCCAGCAAACAGGTTTTTTCCAGAGCTAACTATGGCTACACCTTC
v_gene: TRBV18; d_gene: TRBD1; j_gene: TRBJ1-2; abundance: few; CDR3aa: CASSLTGDRAYGYTF; CDR3nt: TGTGCCAGCTCACTGACTGGGGACAGGGCTTACGGCTACACCTTC
v_gene: TRBV25-1; d_gene: .; j_gene: TRBJ1-1; abundance: .; CDR3aa: CATMTPPNTEAFF; CDR3nt: TGTGCCACCATGACACCACCTAACACTGAAGCTTTCTTT
v_gene: TRBV5-1; d_gene: .; j_gene: TRBJ1-2; abundance: .; CDR3aa: CASSLVALGYTF; CDR3nt: TGCGCCAGCAGCTTGGTAGCGCTTGGCTACACCTTC
v_gene: TRBV6-6; d_gene: TRBD1; j_gene: TRBJ1-5; abundance: .; CDR3aa: CASRTQTGFDQPQHF; CDR3nt: TGTGCCAGCAGAACTCAGACAGGGTTTGATCAGCCCCAGCATTTT
v_gene: TRBV29-1; d_gene: .; j_gene: TRBJ2-4; abundance: .; CDR3aa: CSVSGPRQNIQYF; CDR3nt: TGCAGCGTTAGCGGCCCCCGTCAAAACATTCAGTACTTC
v_gene: TRBV11-2; d_gene: TRBD1; j_gene: TRBJ2-1; abundance: .; CDR3aa: CASSPSPRGLYNEQFF; CDR3nt: TGTGCCAGCAGCCCCTCTCCCAGGGGGCTCTACAATGAGCAGTTCTTC
v_gene: TRBV6-6; d_gene: TRBD1; j_gene: TRBJ1-3; abundance: few; CDR3aa: CASSRSTGEQNTIYF; CDR3nt: TGTGCCAGCAGTCGATCGACAGGGGAGCAAAACACCATATATTTT
v_gene: TRBV19; d_gene: .; j_gene: TRBJ1-5; abundance: .; CDR3aa: CATLQGRQPQHF; CDR3nt: TGTGCCACCCTACAGGGTAGGCAGCCCCAGCATTTT
v_gene: TRBV12-3/TRBV12-4; d_gene: TRBD1; j_gene: TRBJ2-4; abundance: .; CDR3aa: CASSLFGDSTHF; CDR3nt: TGTGCCAGCAGTTTATTTGGGGACAGTACCCACTTC
v_gene: TRBV19; d_gene: .; j_gene: TRBJ1-2; abundance: .; CDR3aa: CASSIQGYGYTF; CDR3nt: TGTGCCAGTAGTATCCAGGGCTATGGCTACACCTTC
v_gene: TRBV4-1; d_gene: TRBD2; j_gene: TRBJ2-7; abundance: .; CDR3aa: CASSPRGLSGQYF; CDR3nt: TGCGCCAGCAGCCCCCGGGGACTAAGTGGGCAGTACTTC
v_gene: TRBV5-5; d_gene: .; j_gene: TRBJ1-1; abundance: .; CDR3aa: CASSSNERVAEAFF; CDR3nt: TGTGCCAGCAGCTCAAACGAACGGGTCGCTGAAGCTTTCTTT
v_gene: TRBV9; d_gene: .; j_gene: TRBJ1-2; abundance: .; CDR3aa: CASSVGLSPLPGDGYTF; CDR3nt: TGTGCCAGCAGCGTAGGGCTTTCTCCCCTCCCCGGGGATGGCTACACCTTC
v_gene: TRBV9; d_gene: .; j_gene: TRBJ2-7; abundance: few; CDR3aa: CASSVRYEGWGNEQYF; CDR3nt: TGTGCCAGCAGCGTACGGTATGAGGGCTGGGGAAACGAGCAGTACTTC
v_gene: TRBV7-9; d_gene: TRBD1; j_gene: TRBJ1-3; abundance: .; CDR3aa: CASSLGVGRGRKAGNTIYF; CDR3nt: TGTGCCAGCAGCTTAGGTGTAGGCAGGGGGCGAAAAGCTGGAAACACCATATATTTT
v_gene: TRBV7-2; d_gene: TRBD1; j_gene: TRBJ1-5; abundance: .; CDR3aa: CASSSGGIGNQPQHF; CDR3nt: TGTGCCAGCAGCTCAGGGGGCATAGGAAATCAGCCCCAGCATTTT
v_gene: TRBV6-4; d_gene: .; j_gene: TRBJ2-1; abundance: .; CDR3aa: CASSRTAGDEQFF; CDR3nt: TGTGCCAGCAGTAGGACTGCCGGGGATGAGCAGTTCTTC
v_gene: TRBV19; d_gene: .; j_gene: TRBJ2-3; abundance: .; CDR3aa: CASMLGGNTDTQYF; CDR3nt: TGTGCCAGTATGCTTGGGGGGAACACAGATACGCAGTATTTT
v_gene: TRBV6-5; d_gene: .; j_gene: TRBJ2-3; abundance: .; CDR3aa: CATDAGRDTQYF; CDR3nt: TGTGCCACGGACGCGGGGAGAGATACGCAGTATTTT
v_gene: TRBV29-1; d_gene: TRBD1; j_gene: TRBJ1-1; abundance: .; CDR3aa: CSVESWDRGPEAFF; CDR3nt: TGCAGCGTTGAGTCATGGGACAGGGGCCCTGAAGCTTTCTTT
v_gene: TRBV11-2; d_gene: TRBD1; j_gene: TRBJ1-1; abundance: .; CDR3aa: CASCTGATEAFF; CDR3nt: TGTGCCAGCTGTACAGGGGCCACTGAAGCTTTCTTT
v_gene: TRBV14; d_gene: TRBD1; j_gene: TRBJ1-2; abundance: .; CDR3aa: CASSPAGTANYGYTF; CDR3nt: TGTGCCAGCAGCCCCGCCGGGACAGCTAACTATGGCTACACCTTC
v_gene: TRBV19; d_gene: TRBD1; j_gene: TRBJ2-7; abundance: once; CDR3aa: CASSDGGQGDEQYF; CDR3nt: TGTGCCAGTAGTGACGGGGGACAGGGCGACGAGCAGTACTTC
v_gene: TRBV6-1; d_gene: .; j_gene: TRBJ2-3; abundance: .; CDR3aa: CASSEVLTSTDTQYF; CDR3nt: TGTGCCAGCAGTGAAGTACTTACTAGCACAGATACGCAGTATTTT
v_gene: TRBV4-2; d_gene: TRBD1; j_gene: TRBJ1-2; abundance: .; CDR3aa: CASSQSGQGDYGYTF; CDR3nt: TGTGCCAGCAGCCAATCGGGACAGGGAGACTATGGCTACACCTTC
v_gene: TRBV25-1; d_gene: TRBD2; j_gene: TRBJ2-7; abundance: .; CDR3aa: CASSPKTLAGDPYEQYF; CDR3nt: TGTGCCAGCAGTCCCAAGACGCTAGCGGGGGACCCCTACGAGCAGTACTTC
v_gene: TRBV6-1; d_gene: .; j_gene: TRBJ1-6; abundance: few; CDR3aa: CASSEQVPLHF; CDR3nt: TGTGCCAGCAGTGAACAGGTCCCCCTCCACTTT
v_gene: TRBV18; d_gene: .; j_gene: TRBJ2-7; abundance: once; CDR3aa: CASSPNGYEQYF; CDR3nt: TGTGCCAGCTCACCGAACGGCTACGAGCAGTACTTC